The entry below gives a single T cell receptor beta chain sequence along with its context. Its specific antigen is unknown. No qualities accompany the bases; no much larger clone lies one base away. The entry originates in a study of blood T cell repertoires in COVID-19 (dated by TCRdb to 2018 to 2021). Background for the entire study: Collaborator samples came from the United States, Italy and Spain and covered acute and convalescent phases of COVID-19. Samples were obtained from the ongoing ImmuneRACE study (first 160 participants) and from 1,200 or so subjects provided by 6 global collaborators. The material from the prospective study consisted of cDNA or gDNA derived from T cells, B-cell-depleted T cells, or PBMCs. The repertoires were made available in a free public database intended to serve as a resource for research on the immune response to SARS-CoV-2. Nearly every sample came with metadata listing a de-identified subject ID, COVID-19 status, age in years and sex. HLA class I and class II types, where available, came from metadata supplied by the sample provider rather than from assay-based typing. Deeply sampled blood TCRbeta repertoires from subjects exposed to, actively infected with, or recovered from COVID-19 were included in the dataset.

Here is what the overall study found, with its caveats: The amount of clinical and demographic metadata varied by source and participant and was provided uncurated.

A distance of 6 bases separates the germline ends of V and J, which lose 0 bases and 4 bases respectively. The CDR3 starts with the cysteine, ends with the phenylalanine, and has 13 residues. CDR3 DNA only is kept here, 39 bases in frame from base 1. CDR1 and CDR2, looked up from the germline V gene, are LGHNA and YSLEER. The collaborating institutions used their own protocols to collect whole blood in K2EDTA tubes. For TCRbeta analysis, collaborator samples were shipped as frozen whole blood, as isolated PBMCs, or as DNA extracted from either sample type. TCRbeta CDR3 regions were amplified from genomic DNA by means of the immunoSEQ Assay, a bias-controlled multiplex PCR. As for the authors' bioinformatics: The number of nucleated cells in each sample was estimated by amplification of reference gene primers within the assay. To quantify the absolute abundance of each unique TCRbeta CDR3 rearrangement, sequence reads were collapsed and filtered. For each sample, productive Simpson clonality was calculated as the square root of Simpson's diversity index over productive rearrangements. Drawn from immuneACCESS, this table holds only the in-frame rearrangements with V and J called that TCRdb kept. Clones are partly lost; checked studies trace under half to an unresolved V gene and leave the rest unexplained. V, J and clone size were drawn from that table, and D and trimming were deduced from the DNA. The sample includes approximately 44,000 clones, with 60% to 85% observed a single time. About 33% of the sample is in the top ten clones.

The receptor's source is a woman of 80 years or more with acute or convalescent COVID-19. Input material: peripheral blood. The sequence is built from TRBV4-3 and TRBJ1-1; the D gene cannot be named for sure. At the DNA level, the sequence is TGCGCCAGCAGCCAAGATACGAGCACTGAAGCTTTCTTT. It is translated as CASSQDTSTEAFF.